This T cell receptor beta chain was identified in a study of radiotherapy plus CTLA-4 blockade in lung cancer (dated by TCRdb to the late 2010s). Concerning the study at large: Objective responses occurred in roughly 19% of enrolled patients, and approximately 34% achieved disease control. The paper as a whole reports these results and caveats: Early dynamic changes in blood T cell clones, together with increased serum interferon-beta after radiation, were reported as the strongest predictors of response. After treatment with radiotherapy and ipilimumab, TCR clones that came from tumors expanded in the peripheral blood.

The method behind the library was the immunoSEQ multiplex PCR assay. The table was pulled from immuneACCESS by TCRdb, which kept in-frame rearrangements only. Such tables lose some clones; where checked, under half of the loss comes from unresolved V genes, and the rest has no known cause. This sample lists just over 60,000 clones; roughly 80% were detected once. Less than 5.5% of the sample belongs to the ten largest clones. With respect to this clone: Its binding antigen is unknown. One base away there is no much larger clone; base qualities are not given.

CDR1 and CDR2, per the germline V gene (reference sequence), are MNHEY and SMNVEV. V lost 6 bases and J lost 0 bases, and the count of bases not matched to a germline gene is 7. The CDR3 holds 16 amino acids from the cysteine to the phenylalanine. Only CDR3 DNA is held: 48 bases, read in frame from base 1. The study evaluated CTLA-4 blockade (ipilimumab) given together with focal radiation therapy in patients who had chemo-refractory metastatic non-small-cell lung cancer. Source: peripheral blood, taken from a patient treated with radiotherapy plus ipilimumab. The chain was built from TRBV27 and TRBJ1-5, with TRBD1 identical over 8 junction bases. This clonotype originated in a human donor with non-small cell lung cancer who had a complete response to radiotherapy plus ipilimumab. The nucleotides are TGTGCCAGCAGCTTGACAGGGGTCTATAGCAATCAGCCCCAGCATTTT. It codes for CASSLTGVYSNQPQHF.